The 8 T cell receptor beta chains below were found in one sample sequenced in a study of shared clonotypes between healthy human individuals. The assay was immunoSEQ multiplex PCR, and TCRdb's table has in-frame clones only and misses some. The sample gives 450,000 to 500,000 clones, around 80% of which show up once; roughly 13% is in the top ten. The sequenced sample consisted of PBMCs. These receptors were taken from a woman in her thirties or forties in good health. Some clones in this sample may be carry-over from other donors' samples.

This chain links TRBV9 with TRBJ1-5; no clear D gene. In germline, CDR1 is SGDLS, CDR2 YYNGEE. Trimming pared 0 bases from V and 0 bases from J, leaving 13 bases between. The CDR3 covers 17 residues. CDR3 sequence: CASSVGIRADSNQPQHF. CDR3 coding DNA: TGTGCCAGCAGCGTAGGAATTAGGGCGGATAGCAATCAGCCCCAGCATTTT.

V gene TRBV5-6 combines with J gene TRBJ2-7; D gene uncertain. Germline CDR1 SGHDT, CDR2 YYEEEE. There are 12 residues in the CDR3. Trimming shortened V by 4 bases and J by 4 bases, and 9 bases separated the two germline ends. This CDR3 reads CASSRLVYEQYF. As DNA, the CDR3 is TGTGCCAGCAGCCGTCTTGTATACGAGCAGTACTTC. The whole variable domain, remainder taken from reference TRBV5-6 and TRBJ2-7, is DAGVTQSPTHLIKTRGQQVTLRCSPKSGHDTVSWYQQALGQGPQFIFQYYEEEERQRGNFPDRFSGHQFPNYSSELNVNALLLGDSALYLCASSRLVYEQYFGPGTRLTVT.

The V call is TRBV28, the J call TRBJ1-1; the match to TRBD1 covers 7 bases. Germline CDR1 reads MDHEN; CDR2 reads SYDVKM. Trimming cost V 0 bases and J 0 bases; bases outside gene matches: 4. The CDR3 is 16 residues long. As DNA, the CDR3 is TGTGCCAGCAGTTTATGGGAACAGGGGATGAACACTGAAGCTTTCTTT. Its translation: CASSLWEQGMNTEAFF.

This clone occurred many times. This chain connects TRBV2 to TRBJ2-7, with 7 positions matching TRBD2. In germline, CDR1 is SNHLY, CDR2 FYNNEI. The J segment lost 6 bases and the V segment lost 10 bases, leaving 15 bases of the junction unmatched. This CDR3 has 14 amino acids. The CDR3 spells CATRPGTTLREQYF. The CDR3 nucleotides read TGTGCCACGAGACCCGGGACTACTCTACGCGAGCAGTACTTC.

The J gene is TRBJ2-1, the V gene TRBV7-9; D unclear. The CDR3 consists of 14 residues. Per germline, CDR1 SEHNR and CDR2 FQNEAQ (reference sequence). The ends were cut back, 7 bases at V and 8 bases at J, with 18 bases in the middle. In DNA form, the CDR3 reads TGTGCCAGCACTCTACCCACCCTTGGGTATGAGCAGTTCTTC. Amino acid sequence: CASTLPTLGYEQFF. The full variable domain, rest sourced from reference TRBV7-9 and TRBJ2-1, is DTGVSQNPRHKITKRGQNVTFRCDPISEHNRLYWYRQTLGQGPEFLTYFQNEAQLEKSRLLSDRFSAERPKGSFSTLEIQRTEQGDSAMYLCASTLPTLGYEQFFGPGTRLTVL.

The V call is TRBV18, the J call TRBJ1-1; D possibly corresponds to TRBD1 (6 bases). CDR3 length: 16 amino acids. V was pared by 6 bases and J by 1 base, with 18 bases between. CDR1 is KGHSH, CDR2 LQKENI, per germline. The CDR3 spells CASSGGPGRENTEAFF. CDR3 nucleotides: TGTGCCAGCTCGGGGGGGCCCGGGAGAGAGAACACTGAAGCTTTCTTT.

This clone occurred a few times. The chain couples TRBV7-9 to TRBJ1-1; D unclear. The CDR3 spans 15 residues. V was clipped by 4 bases and J by 1 base, with 13 bases between them. CDR1 SEHNR and CDR2 FQNEAQ come from the germline V gene (reference sequence). CDR3 sequence: CASSSLDKPNTEAFF. In DNA, the CDR3 is TGTGCCAGCAGCTCCCTAGACAAACCGAACACTGAAGCTTTCTTT.

This clone appeared once. The V and J genes are TRBV28 and TRBJ2-7; 7 bases are shared with TRBD2. This CDR3 is 14 amino acids long. J gave up 4 bases and V 5 bases, and 8 bases lay outside the gene matches. Germline V CDR1 and CDR2: MDHEN, SYDVKM. The DNA of the CDR3 is TGTGCCAGCAGTAGCGGGATAATTCTTTACGAGCAGTACTTC. It specifies CASSSGIILYEQYF.